This TCR beta chain is drawn from a study of shared clonotypes between healthy human individuals. In regard to this clone: Its antigen is currently unknown.

Study-wide results and limits: For sorted subsets, rarefaction showed incomplete sequencing despite large depth. Non-shared clonotypes displayed generation probabilities falling below those of clonotypes present in all four donors.

Only in-frame clones appear in the TCRdb table, and some are missing; sequencing was by immunoSEQ multiplex PCR. The data contain about 1.1 million clones, 60% to 85% of them seen just once; the ten biggest clones take up roughly 0.9%. The CDR3 has 16 amino acids. Germline assignment: CDR1 LNHNV and CDR2 YYDKDF (reference sequence). Losses at the gene ends were 6 bases for V and 6 bases for J; bases not matched to a gene: 10. The sample was memory CD4+ T cells from PBMCs. Noted subset: CD45RA-negative fraction. The TCR was taken from a man younger than 30 in good health. Some clones in this sample may be carry-over from other donors' samples. The chain couples TRBV15 to TRBJ2-7; 14 bases map to TRBD2. The CDR3 is CATSTGTSGRISEQYF. CDR3 nucleotide sequence: TGTGCCACCAGTACCGGGACTAGCGGGAGAATTTCCGAGCAGTACTTC.